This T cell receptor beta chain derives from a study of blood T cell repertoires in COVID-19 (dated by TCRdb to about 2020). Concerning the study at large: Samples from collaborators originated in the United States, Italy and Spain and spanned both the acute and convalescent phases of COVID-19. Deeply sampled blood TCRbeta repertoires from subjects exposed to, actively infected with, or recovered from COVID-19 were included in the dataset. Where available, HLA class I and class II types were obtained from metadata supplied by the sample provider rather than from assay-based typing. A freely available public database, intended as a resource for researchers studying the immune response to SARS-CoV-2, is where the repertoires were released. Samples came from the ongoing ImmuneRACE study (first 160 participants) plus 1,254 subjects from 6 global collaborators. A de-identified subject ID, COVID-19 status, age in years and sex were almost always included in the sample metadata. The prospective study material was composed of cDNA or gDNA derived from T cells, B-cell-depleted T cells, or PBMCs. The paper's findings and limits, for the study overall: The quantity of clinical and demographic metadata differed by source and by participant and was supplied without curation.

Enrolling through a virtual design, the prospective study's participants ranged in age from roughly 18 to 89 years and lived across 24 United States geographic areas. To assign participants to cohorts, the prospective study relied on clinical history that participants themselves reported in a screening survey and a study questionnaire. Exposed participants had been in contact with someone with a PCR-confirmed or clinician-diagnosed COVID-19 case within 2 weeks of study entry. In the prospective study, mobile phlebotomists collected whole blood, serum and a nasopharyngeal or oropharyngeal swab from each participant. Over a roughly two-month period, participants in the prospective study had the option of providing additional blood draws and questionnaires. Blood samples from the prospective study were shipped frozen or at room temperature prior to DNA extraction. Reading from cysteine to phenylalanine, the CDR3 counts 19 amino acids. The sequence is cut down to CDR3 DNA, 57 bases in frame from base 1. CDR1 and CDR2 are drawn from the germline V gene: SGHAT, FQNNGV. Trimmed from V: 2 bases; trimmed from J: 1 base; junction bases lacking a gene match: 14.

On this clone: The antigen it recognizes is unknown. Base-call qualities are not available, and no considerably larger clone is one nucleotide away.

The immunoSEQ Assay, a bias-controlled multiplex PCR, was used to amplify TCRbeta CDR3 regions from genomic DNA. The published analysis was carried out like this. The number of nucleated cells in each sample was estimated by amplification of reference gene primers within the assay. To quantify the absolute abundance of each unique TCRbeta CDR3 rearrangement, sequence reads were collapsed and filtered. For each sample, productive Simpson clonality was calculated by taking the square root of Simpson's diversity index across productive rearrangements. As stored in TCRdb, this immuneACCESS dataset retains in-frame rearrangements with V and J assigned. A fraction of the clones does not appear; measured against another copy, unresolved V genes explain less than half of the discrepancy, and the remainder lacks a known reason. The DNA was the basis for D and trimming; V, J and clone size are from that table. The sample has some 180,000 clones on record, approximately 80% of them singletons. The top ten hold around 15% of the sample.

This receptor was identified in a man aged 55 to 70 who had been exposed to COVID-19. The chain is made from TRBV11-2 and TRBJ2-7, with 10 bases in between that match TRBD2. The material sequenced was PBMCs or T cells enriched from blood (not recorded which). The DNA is TGTGCCAGCAGCTTAAACGGCGGGTTAGCGGGAGGTCGGTCCTACGAGCAGTACTTC. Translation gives CASSLNGGLAGGRSYEQYF.